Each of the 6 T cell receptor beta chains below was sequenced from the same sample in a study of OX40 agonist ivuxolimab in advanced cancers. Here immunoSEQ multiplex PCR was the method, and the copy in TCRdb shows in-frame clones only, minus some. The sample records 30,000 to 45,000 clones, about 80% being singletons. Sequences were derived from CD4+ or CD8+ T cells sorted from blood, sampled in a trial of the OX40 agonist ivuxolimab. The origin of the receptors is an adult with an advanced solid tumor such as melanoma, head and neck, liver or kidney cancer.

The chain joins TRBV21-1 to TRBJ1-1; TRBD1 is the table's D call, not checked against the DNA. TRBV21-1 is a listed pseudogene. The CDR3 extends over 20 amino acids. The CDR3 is CASTVGKYSIGTGVRTEAFF. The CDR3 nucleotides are TGTGCCAGCACAGTGGGAAAATATTCGATAGGGACAGGGGTTCGCACTGAAGCTTTCTTT.

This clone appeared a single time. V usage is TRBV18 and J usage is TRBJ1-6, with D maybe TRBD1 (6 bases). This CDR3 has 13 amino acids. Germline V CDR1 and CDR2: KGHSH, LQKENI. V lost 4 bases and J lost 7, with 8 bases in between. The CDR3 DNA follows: TGTGCCAGCTCACAAGGGGGAAATTCACCCCTCCACTTT. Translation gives CASSQGGNSPLHF. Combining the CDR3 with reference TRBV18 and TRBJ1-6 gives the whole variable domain NAGVMQNPRHLVRRRGQEARLRCSPMKGHSHVYWYRQLPEEGLKFMVYLQKENIIDESGMPKERFSAEFPKEGPSILRIQQVVRGDSAAYFCASSQGGNSPLHFGNGTRLTVT.

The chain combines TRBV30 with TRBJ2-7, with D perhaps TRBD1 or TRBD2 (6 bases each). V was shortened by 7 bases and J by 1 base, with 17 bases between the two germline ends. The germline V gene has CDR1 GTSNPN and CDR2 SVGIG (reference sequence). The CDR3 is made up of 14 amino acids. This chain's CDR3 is CALGARRGSYEQYF. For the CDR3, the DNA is TGTGCCTTGGGGGCGAGGCGGGGTTCCTACGAGCAGTACTTC.

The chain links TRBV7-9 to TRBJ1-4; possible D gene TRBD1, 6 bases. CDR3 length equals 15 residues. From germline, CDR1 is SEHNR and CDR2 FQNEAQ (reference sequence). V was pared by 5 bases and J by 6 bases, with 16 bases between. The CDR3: CASSLGAGADEKLFF. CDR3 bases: TGTGCCAGCAGCCTGGGCGCAGGGGCGGATGAAAAACTGTTTTTT.

CDR3 protein: CATSRARQQTDYEQYF. For the CDR3, the DNA is TGTGCCACCAGCAGAGCCCGGCAGCAAACAGACTACGAGCAGTACTTC. The rearrangement uses TRBV15 and TRBJ2-7; D is unclear. The CDR3 has 16 residues. With 1 base removed from V and 3 bases from J, the gap between germline ends came to 16 bases. In germline, CDR1 is LNHNV, CDR2 YYDKDF (reference sequence).

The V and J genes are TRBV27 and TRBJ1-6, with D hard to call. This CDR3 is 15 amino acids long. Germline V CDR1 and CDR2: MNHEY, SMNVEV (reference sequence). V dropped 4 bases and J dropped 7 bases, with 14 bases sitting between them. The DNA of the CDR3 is TGTGCCAGCAGTTCGCGGGCGACGTCCAATTCACCCCTCCACTTT. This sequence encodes CASSSRATSNSPLHF.